Listed below are T cell receptor beta chains from one sample, sequenced in a study of T cell responses to AZD1222 COVID-19 vaccine. Measured with immunoSEQ multiplex PCR; TCRdb has only the in-frame clones, and not every one. The table records around 94,000 clones, more than 70% of them present only once. The sequences come from peripheral blood, collected on day 0 of AZD1222 vaccination. The receptor source for this set is an adult in good health. The CDR3 runs from the conserved cysteine through the conserved F or W. The D gene is left open where the match is weak. Only part of the rows carry a size: once, few, many, or a class if the clone is expanded.

DNA	CDR3	size	D	V	J
TGTGCCAGCAGCTTGTTACAACTACGGGACTACACCTTC	CASSLLQLRDYTF	-	-	TRBV5-8	TRBJ1-2
TGCGCCAGCAGCCAAGTATTGACAGGGCCCAATTCACCCCTCCACTTT	CASSQVLTGPNSPLHF	-	TRBD1	TRBV4-3	TRBJ1-6
TGTGCCAGCAGTGTACAGGGGAACTATGGCTACACCTTC	CASSVQGNYGYTF	once	TRBD1	TRBV6-6	TRBJ1-2
TGTGCCAGCCCCCCAGCCGGGACCCGAAACACTGAAGCTTTCTTT	CASPPAGTRNTEAFF	-	-	TRBV18	TRBJ1-1
TGTGCCAGCAGTGAATACTACGAAGGACGATCACCCCTCCACTTT	CASSEYYEGRSPLHF	-	-	TRBV25-1	TRBJ1-6
TGTGCCAGCAGTGGTGGGTCTAGCGGGAGTGACGAGCAGTACTTC	CASSGGSSGSDEQYF	-	TRBD2	TRBV7-3	TRBJ2-7
TGTGCCAGCAGTTACATCTCAGGGGGAGAGACCCAGTACTTC	CASSYISGGETQYF	-	TRBD1	TRBV6-5	TRBJ2-5
TGTGCCAGCTCACAACAGGGAACTGAAAAACTGTTTTTT	CASSQQGTEKLFF	-	-	TRBV18	TRBJ1-4
TGTGCCAGCAGTCAGGGGGCTATCACTGAAGCTTTCTTT	CASSQGAITEAFF	-	TRBD1	TRBV6-5	TRBJ1-1
TGTGCCAGCGGATTTACAGGGTCCACCCAGACCCAGTACTTC	CASGFTGSTQTQYF	once	-	TRBV6-5	TRBJ2-5